This T cell receptor beta chain was obtained from a study of T cell changes during pregnancy in multiple sclerosis (dated by TCRdb to the late 2010s). About the full investigation: In women with multiple sclerosis, the researchers looked at how the T cell repertoire shifted as pregnancy progressed.

The library was obtained by the immunoSEQ multiplex PCR assay. As stored in TCRdb, this immuneACCESS dataset retains in-frame rearrangements with V and J assigned. A fraction of the clones does not appear; measured against another copy, unresolved V genes explain less than half of the discrepancy, and the remainder lacks a known reason. The sample has about 48,000 clones on record, 92% of them singletons. 0.91% of the sample comes from the top ten. The CDR3 spans 13 residues, from the cysteine through the phenylalanine. This entry keeps only the CDR3 DNA: 39 bases, framed from base 1. Reading the germline V gene gives CDR1 MNHEY and CDR2 SVGAGI. V is shortened by 3 bases, J by 1 base, and the region joining them spans 6 bases. Worth noting for this clone: Its antigen is still unknown. No base qualities exist here, and no much larger clone lies one base off it.

The clonotype originates from a female donor in good health, enrolled as a control in a pregnancy study. The V gene is TRBV6-5 and the J gene is TRBJ1-1, with the D gene call left open. The sequences come from CD4+ T cells from peripheral blood mononuclear cells, collected in the second trimester of pregnancy. The CDR3: CASSYKRNTEAFF. The DNA reads as follows: TGTGCCAGCAGTTATAAGCGGAACACTGAAGCTTTCTTT.